These 8 T cell receptor beta chains share one sample of origin, sequenced in a study of immune evolution from preneoplasia to lung adenocarcinoma (dated by TCRdb to the early 2020s). The library was prepared using the immunoSEQ multiplex PCR assay. Not all clones reach the TCRdb copy of this immuneACCESS table, which keeps in-frame sequences only. Checked studies attribute under half of the gap to unresolved V genes and leave the rest unexplained. This sample has roughly 4,800 clones in its table, and over 80% of those were observed once. Less than 25% of the sample is in the top ten clones. The specimen was FFPE adjacent normal lung tissue. These receptor sequences come from a donor aged 70 or over with lung adenocarcinoma.

This clone was seen a few times. The chain carries TRBV6-1 and TRBJ2-5, with TRBD1 identical over 9 bases. The CDR3 is 12 residues long. Germline V lookup: CDR1 MNHNS, CDR2 SASEGT. Germline trimming cut 6 bases from V and 7 bases from J; bases unmatched to any gene: 3. The CDR3 is CASRGQGWTQYF. Here the CDR3 DNA reads TGTGCCAGCAGGGGACAGGGTTGGACCCAGTACTTC.

The sample holds a few counts of this clone. The V and J genes are TRBV9 and TRBJ1-3; no definite D call. Germline CDR1 SGDLS, CDR2 YYNGEE. The CDR3 is made up of 15 amino acids. Trimming took off 2 bases at V and 4 bases at J, with 13 bases between the two ends. The CDR3 loop reads CASSVGRVVGNTIYF. CDR3 in DNA: TGTGCCAGCAGCGTCGGACGGGTGGTGGGAAACACCATATATTTT.

The chain employs TRBV6-6 and TRBJ1-2; 7 positions match TRBD1. Germline V CDR1 and CDR2: MNHNY, SVGAGI (reference sequence). Losses at the gene ends were 2 bases for V and 3 bases for J; bases not matched to a gene: 0. This CDR3 has 13 residues. The CDR3 sequence: CASSYTGDYGYTF. The DNA for the CDR3 is TGTGCCAGCAGTTACACAGGGGACTATGGCTACACCTTC.

The chain joins TRBV4-2 to TRBJ2-3, with 8 bases fitting TRBD2. Germline V CDR1 and CDR2: LGHNA, YNFKEQ. V shed 4 bases, J shed 5 bases, and the junction held 5 bases outside the gene matches. The CDR3 length is 14 residues. The CDR3: CASSPLSGGDTQYF. The CDR3 DNA reads as TGTGCCAGCAGCCCACTCAGCGGGGGAGATACGCAGTATTTT.

V gene TRBV11-2 combines with J gene TRBJ2-5; 7 bases are shared with TRBD2. Unmatched junction bases numbered 7, after V lost 0 bases and J lost 9 bases. This CDR3 is 14 amino acids long. Germline V CDR1 and CDR2: SGHAT, FQNNGV. For the CDR3, the DNA is TGTGCCAGCAGCTTAGACCAGACTAGCAGGGCCCAGTACTTC. This sequence encodes CASSLDQTSRAQYF. Full variable domain (rest looked up from reference TRBV11-2 and TRBJ2-5): EAGVAQSPRYKIIEKRQSVAFWCNPISGHATLYWYQQILGQGPKLLIQFQNNGVVDDSQLPKDRFSAERLKGVDSTLKIQPAKLEDSAVYLCASSLDQTSRAQYFGPGTRLLVL.

The V call is TRBV13, the J call TRBJ2-1; 7 nucleotides agree with TRBD1. Germline assignment: CDR1 PRHDT and CDR2 FYEKMQ (reference sequence). There are 16 residues in the CDR3. Unmatched junction bases numbered 7, after V lost 2 bases and J lost 3 bases. CDR3 nucleotide sequence: TGTGCCAGCAGCTTAATCGGGACAGTCGTCTACAATGAGCAGTTCTTC. Translated: CASSLIGTVVYNEQFF.

This chain connects TRBV9 to TRBJ1-5; D is possibly TRBD1 (5 bases). The length of the CDR3 is 15 residues. Trimming stripped 0 bases from V and 4 bases from J, with 11 bases between. Germline loops: CDR1 SGDLS, CDR2 YYNGEE. Here the CDR3 DNA reads TGTGCCAGCAGCGTAGATGACAGAGCTAATCAGCCCCAGCATTTT. Residues: CASSVDDRANQPQHF.

V gene TRBV6-4 combines with J gene TRBJ2-1; 12 bases align to TRBD2. With V trimmed by 6 bases and J by 3 bases, 6 bases remained unmatched. Per the germline V gene, CDR1 is MRHNA and CDR2 is SNTAGT. The CDR3 covers 16 residues. The CDR3 protein is CASSRLAGEGYNEQFF. The CDR3 DNA reads TGTGCCAGCAGCCGACTAGCGGGAGAGGGCTACAATGAGCAGTTCTTC.